This TCR beta chain was retrieved from a study of blood T cell repertoires in COVID-19. In the study overall: The origin of the acute and convalescent COVID-19 samples was the United States, Italy and Spain. Sources were T cells, B-cell-depleted T cells, or PBMCs; the material itself was cDNA or gDNA.

Per the original data handling: Amplification from reference gene primers served as the basis for estimated nucleated cell counts. The assay was immunoSEQ multiplex PCR, and TCRdb's table has in-frame clones only and misses some. V and J calls and clone size are copied from that table; D and trimming were computed from the DNA. The sample holds 190,000 or so clones, roughly four fifths seen once. CDR3 length: 16 residues. Germline V CDR1 and CDR2: MDHEN, SYDVKM. V dropped 6 bases and J dropped 4; count of bases not matched to a gene: 14. This receptor was identified in a man aged 45-60 years who had recovered from COVID-19. The specimen was peripheral blood. The chain employs TRBV28 and TRBJ1-2; 7 bases align to TRBD1. The CDR3 loop reads CASRLTGTAVAYGYTF. The CDR3 region has the DNA TGTGCCAGCAGACTAACCGGGACAGCTGTGGCCTATGGCTACACCTTC.